This is a list of T cell receptor beta chains from one sample in a study of cytomegalovirus exposure and HLA in healthy donors. Using immunoSEQ multiplex PCR, the repertoire was profiled, and TCRdb retains in-frame clones only, with some absent. The data show about 200,000 clones, less than 85% seen once. Input material: PBMCs. The receptors shown here come from a girl between 5 and 17 years old in good health and CMV-seropositive. Each CDR3 is given with its conserved first and last residue. The order of the fields is CDR3 DNA, CDR3 protein, V gene, D gene, clone size, J gene. A D gene is named only where the DNA matches it firmly. Clone size appears in some rows only: once, few, many, or a class for an expanded clone.

TGTGCCAGCAGCTCTCGCAGGGGATTAACTGAAGCTTTCTTT	CASSSRRGLTEAFF	TRBV13	-	-	TRBJ1-1
TGTGCCACCCAGGGGACTAGCGGCTACGAGCAGTACTTC	CATQGTSGYEQYF	TRBV10-3	TRBD2	-	TRBJ2-7
TGTGCCAGTAGTGGGCGAGCGGGAAAACCCTACGAGCAGTACTTC	CASSGRAGKPYEQYF	TRBV19	TRBD2	few	TRBJ2-7
TGTGCCAGCAGTGAAGGGGGGACAGGGTTTTTCTATGGCTACACCTTC	CASSEGGTGFFYGYTF	TRBV2	TRBD1	-	TRBJ1-2
TGTGCCAGCAGTACCCAGGGGGACGAGCAGTACTTC	CASSTQGDEQYF	TRBV6-1	TRBD1	-	TRBJ2-7
TGTGCCAGCAGCGCCAGACAGGGGGCCGAGACCCAGTACTTC	CASSARQGAETQYF	TRBV7-9	TRBD1	-	TRBJ2-5
TGCGCCAGCAGCCAAGGAGCGGGCACCGGGGAGCTGTTTTTT	CASSQGAGTGELFF	TRBV4-3	-	-	TRBJ2-2
TGTGCCAGCGGGACAGGGGGTAACTATGGCTACACCTTC	CASGTGGNYGYTF	TRBV28	TRBD1	-	TRBJ1-2
TGTGCCAGCAGCCAAACCCACTACGGGGGGGCGAGGAAAAATGAGCAGTTCTTC	CASSQTHYGGARKNEQFF	TRBV14	TRBD2	few	TRBJ2-1
TGTGCCTGGAGTCTAGGACAGACCTACGAGCAGTACTTC	CAWSLGQTYEQYF	TRBV30	-	-	TRBJ2-7
TGCGCCAGCAGCTTTGCACAGGGGGGCTATGGCTACACCTTC	CASSFAQGGYGYTF	TRBV5-1	TRBD1	-	TRBJ1-2
TGTGCCAGCAGTATGCGGGGGGGTTACGAGCAGTACTTC	CASSMRGGYEQYF	TRBV6-5	TRBD2	-	TRBJ2-7
TGTGCCAGCATCAGACGGCGACCGGGGCCCCAGCATTTT	CASIRRRPGPQHF	TRBV7-6	-	once	TRBJ1-5
TGTGCCAGCAGCGTAGAAGGGGCGAGCTCCTACGAGCAGTACTTC	CASSVEGASSYEQYF	TRBV9	-	-	TRBJ2-7
TGTGCCAGCAAATTGGGGGGGGGCTACGAGCAGTACTTC	CASKLGGGYEQYF	TRBV5-6	TRBD2	-	TRBJ2-7
TGTGCCAGCTCACCACCACAGGGGGCGAGTAGGGGCTACACCTTC	CASSPPQGASRGYTF	TRBV18	TRBD1	-	TRBJ1-2
TGTGCCAGTAACCCCCCCGATCAGGGATTGAGCAATCAGCCCCAGCATTTT	CASNPPDQGLSNQPQHF	TRBV19	-	-	TRBJ1-5
TGTGCCAGCCTTCGGGAGACCAAAAACATTCAGTACTTC	CASLRETKNIQYF	TRBV6-6	-	-	TRBJ2-4
TGTGCCAGCAGCGTAGCAGAGGCCAATTCACCCCTCCACTTT	CASSVAEANSPLHF	TRBV9	-	few	TRBJ1-6
TGTGCCAGCAGTTTAAGCGGGGGCTCTGGGGCCAACGTCCTGACTTTC	CASSLSGGSGANVLTF	TRBV2	TRBD2	-	TRBJ2-6
TGTGCCAGCAGCGGGGGAGGGAAGAGGACAGGGGCGTTCGAGCAGTACTTC	CASSGGGKRTGAFEQYF	TRBV9	TRBD1	-	TRBJ2-7
TGTGCCAGCAGCCCAAGGGGGCCTGGGGCCAACGTCCCGACTTTC	CASSPRGPGANVPTF	TRBV6-6	TRBD1	-	TRBJ2-6
TGTGCCAGCAGCTTGGGCTTGAGAGCAGATACGCAGTATTTT	CASSLGLRADTQYF	TRBV5-4	-	-	TRBJ2-3
TGCGCCAGCAGCCCCCAGCAGGGCAGGGAAGAGACCCAGTACTTC	CASSPQQGREETQYF	TRBV5-1	-	few	TRBJ2-5
TGTGCCAGTAGTAGTGACAGGGGGCAGGTCAATGAGCAGTTCTTC	CASSSDRGQVNEQFF	TRBV19	TRBD1	once	TRBJ2-1
TGCGCCAGCAGCCTTGAGGGCAGGAACACTGAAGCTTTCTTT	CASSLEGRNTEAFF	TRBV5-1	-	-	TRBJ1-1
TGTGCCAGCAGTCTCGGGGGACAGAATGAGCAGTTCTTC	CASSLGGQNEQFF	TRBV9	-	-	TRBJ2-1
TGTGCCACTGGGGAGGGAAAACTCCTCTATGGCTACACCTTC	CATGEGKLLYGYTF	TRBV28	-	-	TRBJ1-2
TGTGCCAGCAGCGAGGGGCCCTACTCTGGAAACACCATATATTTT	CASSEGPYSGNTIYF	TRBV9	-	-	TRBJ1-3
TGTGCCAGCAGACGCGGACAGATGAACACTGAAGCTTTCTTT	CASRRGQMNTEAFF	TRBV6-1	-	-	TRBJ1-1
TGTGCCAGCAGCGAATCCGGGACAGGGATCCTCTATGGCTACACCTTC	CASSESGTGILYGYTF	TRBV5-6	TRBD1	few	TRBJ1-2
TGTGCCAGCAGTGTGGACAGGGCCTCTGGAAACACCATATATTTT	CASSVDRASGNTIYF	TRBV6-5	TRBD1	few	TRBJ1-3
TGTGCCAGCCTAAGGATAGGGGGGGAGGCAGCGCCCCTCCACTTT	CASLRIGGEAAPLHF	TRBV6-5	-	-	TRBJ1-6
TGCGCCAGCAGCTTGGATGTGGGGCCCAATGAGCAGTTCTTC	CASSLDVGPNEQFF	TRBV5-1	-	-	TRBJ2-1
TGTGCCACCAGCAGAGATCAGGGAATGAATTCACCCCTCCACTTT	CATSRDQGMNSPLHF	TRBV15	-	-	TRBJ1-6
TGTGCCATCAGTGAATTCCCCGGGGGCACTGAAGCTTTCTTT	CAISEFPGGTEAFF	TRBV10-3	-	-	TRBJ1-1
TGTGCCAGCAGTGCAGGGGCTTTAACCTACGAGCAGTACTTC	CASSAGALTYEQYF	TRBV5-6	-	-	TRBJ2-7
TGTGCCAGCAGGCGACAGGGGACGTACGAGCAGTACTTC	CASRRQGTYEQYF	TRBV11-2	TRBD1	-	TRBJ2-7
TGTGCCAGCAGTTACTCCGGCGGGGGGGTGTCCTACGAGCAGTACTTC	CASSYSGGGVSYEQYF	TRBV6-5	TRBD2	-	TRBJ2-7
TGTGCCAGCAGCGGGGGGACTAGCGTTCACAATGAGCAGTTCTTC	CASSGGTSVHNEQFF	TRBV9	TRBD2	-	TRBJ2-1
TGTGCCAGTAGTAGTCCAGGCTCCTATAATTCACCCCTCCACTTT	CASSSPGSYNSPLHF	TRBV19	-	-	TRBJ1-6
TGTGCCAGCAGGGGGGTGCGGGGGGACTACGAGCAGTACTTC	CASRGVRGDYEQYF	TRBV2	TRBD2	-	TRBJ2-7
TGTGCCAGCAGCGTAGGAGACACGAGCTCTGGAAACACCATATATTTT	CASSVGDTSSGNTIYF	TRBV9	-	few	TRBJ1-3